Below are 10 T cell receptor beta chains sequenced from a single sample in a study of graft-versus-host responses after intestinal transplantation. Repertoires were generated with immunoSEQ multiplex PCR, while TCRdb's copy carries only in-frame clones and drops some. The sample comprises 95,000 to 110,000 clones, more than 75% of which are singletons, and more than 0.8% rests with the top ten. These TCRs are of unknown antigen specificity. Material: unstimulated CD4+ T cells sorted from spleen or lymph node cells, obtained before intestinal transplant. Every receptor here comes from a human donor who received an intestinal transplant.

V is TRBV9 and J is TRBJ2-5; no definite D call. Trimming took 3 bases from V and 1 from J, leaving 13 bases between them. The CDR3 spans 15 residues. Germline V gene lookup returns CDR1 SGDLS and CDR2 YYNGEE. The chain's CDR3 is CASSALLGSQETQYF. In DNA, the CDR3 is TGTGCCAGCAGCGCGCTTCTCGGTTCCCAAGAGACCCAGTACTTC.

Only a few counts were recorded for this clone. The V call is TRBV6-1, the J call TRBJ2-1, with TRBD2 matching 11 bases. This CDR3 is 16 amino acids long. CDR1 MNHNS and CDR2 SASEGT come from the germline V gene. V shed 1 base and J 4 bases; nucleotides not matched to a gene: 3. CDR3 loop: CASSEDGTSGYNEQFF. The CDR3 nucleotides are TGTGCCAGCAGTGAAGACGGGACTAGCGGTTACAATGAGCAGTTCTTC.

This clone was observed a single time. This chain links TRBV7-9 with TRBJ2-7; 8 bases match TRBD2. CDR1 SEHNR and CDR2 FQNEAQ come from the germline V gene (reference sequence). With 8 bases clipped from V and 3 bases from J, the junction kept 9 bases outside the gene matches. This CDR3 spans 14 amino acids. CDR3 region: CASPERENNYEQYF. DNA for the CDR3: TGTGCCAGCCCGGAGCGGGAGAACAACTACGAGCAGTACTTC.

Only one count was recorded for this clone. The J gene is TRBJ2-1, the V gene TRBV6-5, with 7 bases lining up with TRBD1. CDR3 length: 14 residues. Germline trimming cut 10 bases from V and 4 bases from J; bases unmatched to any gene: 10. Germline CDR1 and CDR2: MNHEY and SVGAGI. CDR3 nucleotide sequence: TGTGCCACCTCGACCGGGGACAGTTACAATGAGCAGTTCTTC. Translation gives CATSTGDSYNEQFF.

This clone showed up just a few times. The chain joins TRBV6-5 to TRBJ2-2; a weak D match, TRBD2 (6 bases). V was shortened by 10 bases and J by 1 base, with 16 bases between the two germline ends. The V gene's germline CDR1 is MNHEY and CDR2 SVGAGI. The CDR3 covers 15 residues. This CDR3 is CANYKTGENTGELFF. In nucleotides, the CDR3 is TGTGCCAACTACAAAACGGGAGAGAACACCGGGGAGCTGTTTTTT.

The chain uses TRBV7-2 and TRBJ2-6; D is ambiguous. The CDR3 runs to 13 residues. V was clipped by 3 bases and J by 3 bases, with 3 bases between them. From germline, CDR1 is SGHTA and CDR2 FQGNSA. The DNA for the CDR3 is TGTGCCAGCAGCTTCTTTGGGGCCAACGTCCTGACTTTC. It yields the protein CASSFFGANVLTF.

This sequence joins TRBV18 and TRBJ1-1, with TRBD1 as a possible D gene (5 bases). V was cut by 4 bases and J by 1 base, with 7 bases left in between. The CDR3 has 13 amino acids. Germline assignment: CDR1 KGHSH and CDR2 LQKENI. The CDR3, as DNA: TGTGCCAGCTCACGACAGCCGAACACTGAAGCTTTCTTT. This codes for CASSRQPNTEAFF. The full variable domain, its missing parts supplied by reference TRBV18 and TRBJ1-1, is NAGVMQNPRHLVRRRGQEARLRCSPMKGHSHVYWYRQLPEEGLKFMVYLQKENIIDESGMPKERFSAEFPKEGPSILRIQQVVRGDSAAYFCASSRQPNTEAFFGQGTRLTVV.

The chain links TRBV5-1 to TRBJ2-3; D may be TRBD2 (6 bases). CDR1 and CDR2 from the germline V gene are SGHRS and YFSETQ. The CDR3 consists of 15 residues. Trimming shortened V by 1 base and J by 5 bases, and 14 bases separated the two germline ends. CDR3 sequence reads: CASSLFGGSGDTQYF. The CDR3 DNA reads TGCGCCAGCAGCTTGTTCGGGGGAAGTGGAGATACGCAGTATTTT.

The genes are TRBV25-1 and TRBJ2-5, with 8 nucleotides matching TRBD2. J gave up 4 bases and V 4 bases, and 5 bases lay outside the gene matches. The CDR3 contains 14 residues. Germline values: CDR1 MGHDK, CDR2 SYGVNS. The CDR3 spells CASSAGGGRETQYF. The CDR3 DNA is TGTGCCAGCAGTGCCGGGGGGGGGAGAGAGACCCAGTACTTC. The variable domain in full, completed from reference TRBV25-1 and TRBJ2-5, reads EADIYQTPRYLVIGTGKKITLECSQTMGHDKMYWYQQDPGMELHLIHYSYGVNSTEKGDLSSESTVSRIRTEHFPLTLESARPSHTSQYLCASSAGGGRETQYFGPGTRLLVL.

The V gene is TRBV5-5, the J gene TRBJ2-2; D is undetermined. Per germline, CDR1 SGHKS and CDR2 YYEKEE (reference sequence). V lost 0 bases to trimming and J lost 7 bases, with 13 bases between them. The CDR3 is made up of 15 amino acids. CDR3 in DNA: TGTGCCAGCAGCTTGGGGACGCAAAAGGTCGGGGAGCTGTTTTTT. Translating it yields CASSLGTQKVGELFF.